The 2 T cell receptor beta chains listed next were all sequenced from one sample in a study of T-cell reconstitution after alpha-beta-depleted transplantation in children. For TCRbeta, the library was prepared with unique molecular identifiers. TCRdb itself ran the PCR reads through MiXCR, one entry per CDR3 protein. The sample holds approximately 1,000,000 distinct CDR3 sequences, roughly 29% seen once. The sequenced sample was PBMCs, mostly from graft donor cells, obtained 360 days after TCRalphabeta/CD19-depleted stem cell transplant. The receptors originated from a boy less than two years old who had a stem cell transplant for SCID, so the T cells may come from the graft donor.

The chain employs TRBV5-1 and TRBJ2-1, with 7 bases fitting TRBD1. The junction had 8 bases not matched to a gene; V was cut back by 4 bases and J by 4 bases. The CDR3 extends over 15 amino acids. Germline V gene data show CDR1 as SGHRS and CDR2 as YFSETQ. CDR3 in DNA: TGCGCCAGCAGCCCTCCCGGGACAGAGTACAATGAGCAGTTCTTC. Its protein product is CASSPPGTEYNEQFF.

This clonotype appeared many times. The chain couples TRBV12-3 or TRBV12-4 to TRBJ2-3; D call uncertain. Trimming took 2 bases from V and 2 from J, leaving 8 bases between them. CDR3 length equals 14 residues. CDR3 sequence: CASSLFPNTDTQYF. CDR3 coding DNA: TGTGCCAGCAGTTTATTCCCGAACACAGATACGCAGTATTTT.